This paragraph covers one T cell receptor (beta chain) sequence. Its antigen is still unknown. No base-level quality is on record; no much larger clone is a single base apart. This record comes from a study of shared clonotypes between healthy human individuals (dated by TCRdb to 2020 to 2022). Regarding the complete study: A couple of women and a few men aged 18 to 49 years were included in the cohort. For each donor, CD4 naive and CD4 memory were each run on three plates, CD8 naive on two plates, and CD8 memory on one plate. Blood TCR repertoires of a handful of healthy adults were deeply sequenced to estimate repertoire size and the extent of clonotype sharing between individuals. To increase sequencing depth and limit assay-specific biases, TCR repertoire library preparation and sequencing were carried out by different laboratories using diverse techniques. Between about 0.9 and 9 billion PBMCs per donor were obtained by leukapheresis. What the work shows at the level of the full study, not this receptor alone: Rarefaction of sorted-subset datasets indicated incomplete sequencing despite the large sequencing depth. Around 5.4% of naive CD4, 3.5% of naive CD8, roughly 2.5% of memory CD4, and 0.4% of memory CD8 clonotypes were shared across several donors. Pairwise subsampling led to the expectation that sequencing depth would affect the degree of clonotype sharing among donors. Compared with non-shared clonotypes, the clonotypes found in all four sorted-subset donors had higher generation probabilities. Sampling was restricted to blood, and TCR repertoires in tissue are likely to differ from TCR repertoires in blood. Larger estimated clonotype richness was generally found for naive subsets than for memory subsets. Because the study included a small number of donors, the genetic and exposure-history diversity represented was limited.

The donors were healthy, HIV-negative adults with no recently reported acute infections or vaccinations. All donors were Caucasian adults living in Nashville, Tennessee, USA. CD4+ T cells were enriched through magnetic negative selection, after which naive cells were positively selected on CD45RA and the remaining negative fraction served as the memory subset. Blood was collected by leukapheresis, and PBMCs were isolated by Ficoll-Histopaque density gradient centrifugation and then cryopreserved in liquid nitrogen vapor phase. Purity and quantity of every magnetically sorted T cell population were checked by analytical flow cytometry. Genomic DNA was isolated from each sorted fraction and quantified by UV absorbance on a Nanodrop 2000c. Using the deep immunoSEQ assay, multiplex PCR amplified TCR CDR3 regions from genomic DNA. Extracted genomic DNA from each cell subset was distributed evenly across all wells of several immunoSEQ 96-well plates, and each plate was treated as a replicate. Each replicate PCR for sorted subsets received 200 ng genomic DNA, equal to roughly 30,000 T cell genomes. The purified libraries were quantified using a Qubit 3.0 fluorometer, sized with a Bioanalyzer 2100, and then quantified again using the KAPA Library Quantification kit. Every immunoSEQ 96-well plate was sequenced on a dedicated single-read 150-cycle Illumina NextSeq 550 flow cell. The authors' analysis ran thus. Because the immunoSEQ output held only junctional sequences and lacked quality scores, the filtering could not match the filtering applied to full-length reads. To assign V/J genes and CDR3, sequences were annotated against IMGT germline references using PyIR, a Python wrapper for IgBLAST v1.9. Reads were removed for weak V/J assignments (E-value above 1e-6), missing CDR3, stop codons, out-of-frame junctions, or ambiguous translated residues. V3J clonotypes were defined as sequences sharing an identical inferred V gene, J gene, and CDR3 amino acid sequence. The percentage overlap between two repertoires was calculated by dividing the number of shared unique clonotypes by the size of the smaller repertoire. Repertoire richness was assessed with RTK rarefaction, the Chao1 estimator, and Recon v2.1 estimates of unobserved clonotypes. Generation probabilities for all TCRbeta clonotypes obtained by the gDNA method from several donors were computed using OLGA. Drawn from immuneACCESS, this table holds only the in-frame rearrangements with V and J called that TCRdb kept. Clones are partly lost; checked studies trace under half to an unresolved V gene and leave the rest unexplained. The V and J calls and clone size come from that table; D and trimming were worked out from the DNA. This sample has over a million clones in its table, and approximately 80% of those were observed once. 0.5% to 0.65% of the sample belongs to the ten largest clones.

The CDR3 sequence holds 13 residues, the cysteine and phenylalanine included. CDR3 DNA is the only sequence kept; it has 39 bases, read in frame from the first base. The CDR1 and CDR2 encoded by the germline V gene (reference sequence) are MNHEY and SMNVEV. The junction shows trimming of 6 bases on V and 5 bases on J, and the gene matches do not reach 5 bases of it. The sequenced sample consisted of memory CD4+ T cells from PBMCs. In the paper's terms, the cell subset or site label means: CD45RA-negative fraction. The rearranged chain carries TRBV27 and TRBJ1-1, with 8 central nucleotides matching TRBD1. The receptor was isolated from a man in his late teens or twenties in good health. Some clones in this sample may be carry-over from other donors' samples. The CDR3 amino acid sequence is: CASSQGARTEAFF. The sequence in DNA is TGTGCCAGCAGCCAGGGGGCGCGAACTGAAGCTTTCTTT.